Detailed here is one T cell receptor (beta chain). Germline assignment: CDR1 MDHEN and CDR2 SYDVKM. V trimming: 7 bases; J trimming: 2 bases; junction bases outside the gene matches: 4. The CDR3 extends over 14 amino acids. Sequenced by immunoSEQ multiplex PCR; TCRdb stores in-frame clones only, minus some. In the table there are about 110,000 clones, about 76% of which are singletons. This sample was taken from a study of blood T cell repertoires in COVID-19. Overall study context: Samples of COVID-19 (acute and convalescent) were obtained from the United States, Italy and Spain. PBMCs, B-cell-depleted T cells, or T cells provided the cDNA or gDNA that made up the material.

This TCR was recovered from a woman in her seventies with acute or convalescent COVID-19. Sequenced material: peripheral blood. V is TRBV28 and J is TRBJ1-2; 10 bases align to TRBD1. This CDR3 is CASTTTGGNYGYTF. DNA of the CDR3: TGTGCCAGCACTACGACAGGGGGCAACTATGGCTACACCTTC.